This is a list of T cell receptor beta chains from one sample in a study of STAT5B mutations in CD4+ large granular lymphocyte leukemia. Method: immunoSEQ multiplex PCR; TCRdb's copy keeps in-frame clones and lacks some. The top ten hold about 2.3% of the sample, which has some 35,000 clones, more than 65% seen once. Sequenced sample: CD4+ T cells from blood buffy coats. Receptor source: a human donor in good health. CDR3s include the opening cysteine and the closing phenylalanine or tryptophan. The D gene is left open where the match is weak. Size is omitted from some rows. Given values are once, few, many or a class for expanded clones.

v_gene: TRBV27; j_gene: TRBJ1-1; abundance: -; d_gene: TRBD1; CDR3aa: CASSLSTGREAEAFF; CDR3nt: TGTGCCAGCAGTTTATCGACAGGGAGGGAGGCTGAAGCTTTCTTT
v_gene: TRBV10-3; j_gene: TRBJ2-1; abundance: -; d_gene: TRBD2; CDR3aa: CAISEWTSGRNEQFF; CDR3nt: TGTGCCATCAGTGAATGGACTAGCGGGAGAAATGAGCAGTTCTTC
v_gene: TRBV5-6; j_gene: TRBJ1-6; abundance: -; d_gene: -; CDR3aa: CASSPPEPALNSPLHF; CDR3nt: TGTGCCAGCAGTCCCCCTGAGCCGGCGCTAAATTCACCCCTCCACTTT
v_gene: TRBV29-1; j_gene: TRBJ1-2; abundance: -; d_gene: TRBD1; CDR3aa: CSTSVGTEYYGYTF; CDR3nt: TGCAGCACCTCGGTTGGGACAGAATATTATGGCTACACCTTC
v_gene: TRBV11-3; j_gene: TRBJ2-2; abundance: -; d_gene: -; CDR3aa: CASSLGGGSNTGELFF; CDR3nt: TGTGCCAGCAGCTTAGGAGGGGGATCGAACACCGGGGAGCTGTTTTTT
v_gene: TRBV30; j_gene: TRBJ2-7; abundance: -; d_gene: -; CDR3aa: CAWSVSGNYEQYF; CDR3nt: TGTGCCTGGAGTGTGTCAGGGAACTACGAGCAGTACTTC
v_gene: TRBV6-1; j_gene: TRBJ1-6; abundance: -; d_gene: -; CDR3aa: CASSENSPLHF; CDR3nt: TGTGCCAGCAGTGAGAATTCACCCCTCCACTTT
v_gene: TRBV7-9; j_gene: TRBJ1-1; abundance: once; d_gene: -; CDR3aa: CASTGGWGNVMNTEAFF; CDR3nt: TGTGCCAGCACCGGTGGTTGGGGGAATGTGATGAACACTGAAGCTTTCTTT
v_gene: TRBV9; j_gene: TRBJ1-1; abundance: -; d_gene: -; CDR3aa: CASSTEENTEAFF; CDR3nt: TGTGCCAGCAGCACCGAGGAGAACACTGAAGCTTTCTTT
v_gene: TRBV4-2; j_gene: TRBJ1-5; abundance: few; d_gene: -; CDR3aa: CASSQDPGGDQPQHF; CDR3nt: TGTGCCAGCAGCCAAGACCCGGGTGGCGATCAGCCCCAGCATTTT
v_gene: TRBV2; j_gene: TRBJ1-1; abundance: -; d_gene: -; CDR3aa: CASTFRGALMNTEAFF; CDR3nt: TGTGCCAGCACATTCCGAGGGGCCCTTATGAACACTGAAGCTTTCTTT
v_gene: TRBV18; j_gene: TRBJ1-2; abundance: -; d_gene: TRBD1; CDR3aa: CASSPPGGQGPPYGYTF; CDR3nt: TGTGCCAGCTCACCACCGGGAGGACAGGGGCCCCCCTATGGCTACACCTTC
v_gene: TRBV6-4; j_gene: TRBJ1-3; abundance: -; d_gene: TRBD1; CDR3aa: CASSEFPGTVGSGNTIYF; CDR3nt: TGTGCCAGCAGTGAATTCCCCGGGACAGTCGGCTCTGGAAACACCATATATTTT
v_gene: TRBV7-2; j_gene: TRBJ1-1; abundance: once; d_gene: TRBD1; CDR3aa: CASSPRIRGLGNTEAFF; CDR3nt: TGTGCCAGCAGCCCACGAATCAGGGGGTTAGGGAACACTGAAGCTTTCTTT
v_gene: TRBV11-2; j_gene: TRBJ1-1; abundance: -; d_gene: TRBD1; CDR3aa: CASSLTGDWNTEAFF; CDR3nt: TGTGCCAGCAGCTTGACAGGGGATTGGAACACTGAAGCTTTCTTT
v_gene: TRBV6-1; j_gene: TRBJ1-1; abundance: few; d_gene: -; CDR3aa: CASSGSGPGVNTEAFF; CDR3nt: TGTGCCAGCAGTGGTTCGGGCCCAGGAGTGAACACTGAAGCTTTCTTT
v_gene: TRBV27; j_gene: TRBJ2-3; abundance: -; d_gene: -; CDR3aa: CASSSSGWGDTQYF; CDR3nt: TGTGCCAGCAGTTCCTCCGGTTGGGGGGATACGCAGTATTTT
v_gene: TRBV2; j_gene: TRBJ2-4; abundance: -; d_gene: -; CDR3aa: CASSEVGVLGGNIQYF; CDR3nt: TGTGCCAGCAGTGAAGTTGGGGTCCTGGGTGGAAACATTCAGTACTTC
v_gene: TRBV27; j_gene: TRBJ2-6; abundance: -; d_gene: -; CDR3aa: CASSLFSDIPPHSGANVLTF; CDR3nt: TGTGCCAGCAGTTTATTCTCAGACATACCACCCCACTCTGGGGCCAACGTCCTGACTTTC
v_gene: TRBV13; j_gene: TRBJ2-1; abundance: -; d_gene: -; CDR3aa: CASRWRSSYNEQFF; CDR3nt: TGTGCCAGCAGATGGCGGAGCTCCTACAATGAGCAGTTCTTC
v_gene: TRBV13; j_gene: TRBJ2-7; abundance: once; d_gene: TRBD2; CDR3aa: CASSAGLAFGEQYF; CDR3nt: TGTGCCAGCAGCGCGGGACTAGCATTCGGCGAGCAGTACTTC
v_gene: TRBV25-1; j_gene: TRBJ1-1; abundance: few; d_gene: -; CDR3aa: CASSHGQKAFF; CDR3nt: TGTGCCAGCAGTCATGGACAGAAAGCTTTCTTT
v_gene: TRBV6-1; j_gene: TRBJ1-2; abundance: -; d_gene: TRBD1; CDR3aa: CASSEGTGGDYGYTF; CDR3nt: TGTGCCAGCAGTGAAGGGACAGGGGGAGACTATGGCTACACCTTC
v_gene: TRBV5-4; j_gene: TRBJ2-5; abundance: -; d_gene: TRBD2; CDR3aa: CASSNGLAQETQYF; CDR3nt: TGTGCCAGCAGCAATGGACTAGCTCAAGAGACCCAGTACTTC
v_gene: TRBV5-5; j_gene: TRBJ2-7; abundance: -; d_gene: -; CDR3aa: CASSLDFYEQYF; CDR3nt: TGTGCCAGCAGCTTGGACTTTTACGAGCAGTACTTC
v_gene: TRBV5-6; j_gene: TRBJ2-1; abundance: -; d_gene: -; CDR3aa: CASSLASGEQFF; CDR3nt: TGTGCCAGCAGCTTGGCTTCCGGTGAGCAGTTCTTC
v_gene: TRBV19; j_gene: TRBJ1-1; abundance: few; d_gene: TRBD1; CDR3aa: CASIGRGSPEAFF; CDR3nt: TGTGCCAGTATTGGCAGGGGGTCGCCTGAAGCTTTCTTT
v_gene: TRBV30; j_gene: TRBJ1-1; abundance: -; d_gene: -; CDR3aa: CAWREVTEAFF; CDR3nt: TGTGCCTGGAGGGAGGTCACTGAAGCTTTCTTT
v_gene: TRBV6-5; j_gene: TRBJ2-1; abundance: -; d_gene: TRBD2; CDR3aa: CASSLTSGSADEQFF; CDR3nt: TGTGCCAGCAGTCTTACTAGCGGGAGTGCGGATGAGCAGTTCTTC
v_gene: TRBV29-1; j_gene: TRBJ1-6; abundance: -; d_gene: -; CDR3aa: CSVSEGGGNSPLHF; CDR3nt: TGCAGCGTTTCCGAGGGCGGGGGTAATTCACCCCTCCACTTT
v_gene: TRBV6-1; j_gene: TRBJ1-1; abundance: -; d_gene: -; CDR3aa: CASSEVGNTEAFF; CDR3nt: TGTGCCAGCAGTGAAGTGGGAAACACTGAAGCTTTCTTT
v_gene: TRBV5-6; j_gene: TRBJ2-2; abundance: -; d_gene: TRBD1; CDR3aa: CASTTNPGQGSGELFF; CDR3nt: TGTGCCAGCACCACAAACCCGGGACAGGGGTCCGGGGAGCTGTTTTTT
v_gene: TRBV6-6; j_gene: TRBJ1-5; abundance: once; d_gene: -; CDR3aa: CASSYRQNSNQPQHF; CDR3nt: TGTGCCAGCAGCTATCGACAGAATAGCAATCAGCCCCAGCATTTT
v_gene: TRBV30; j_gene: TRBJ1-2; abundance: -; d_gene: TRBD1; CDR3aa: CAWSPRRTGVAPGYTF; CDR3nt: TGTGCCTGGAGCCCCCGCCGGACAGGGGTGGCTCCGGGCTACACCTTC
v_gene: TRBV6-1; j_gene: TRBJ2-5; abundance: -; d_gene: TRBD2; CDR3aa: CASSSSGRARETQYF; CDR3nt: TGTGCCAGCAGTTCAAGCGGGAGGGCCCGGGAGACCCAGTACTTC
v_gene: TRBV19; j_gene: TRBJ2-7; abundance: once; d_gene: -; CDR3aa: CASRERASYEQYF; CDR3nt: TGTGCCAGTAGGGAACGGGCCTCCTACGAGCAGTACTTC
v_gene: TRBV2; j_gene: TRBJ1-5; abundance: once; d_gene: TRBD1; CDR3aa: CASSPGTGGTQPQHF; CDR3nt: TGTGCCAGCAGTCCCGGGACAGGGGGCACCCAGCCCCAGCATTTT
v_gene: TRBV19; j_gene: TRBJ1-1; abundance: -; d_gene: TRBD1; CDR3aa: CASSPRQGNTEAFF; CDR3nt: TGTGCCAGTAGTCCCCGACAGGGAAACACTGAAGCTTTCTTT
v_gene: TRBV6-5; j_gene: TRBJ1-5; abundance: -; d_gene: -; CDR3aa: CASSYSYGAQPQHF; CDR3nt: TGTGCCAGCAGTTACTCGTACGGGGCTCAGCCCCAGCATTTT
v_gene: TRBV2; j_gene: TRBJ2-5; abundance: -; d_gene: TRBD1; CDR3aa: CASTMGQGLGTQYF; CDR3nt: TGTGCCAGCACGATGGGACAGGGTTTGGGGACCCAGTACTTC
v_gene: TRBV2; j_gene: TRBJ1-2; abundance: -; d_gene: TRBD1; CDR3aa: CASSERDRAVFYGYTF; CDR3nt: TGTGCCAGCAGTGAACGGGACAGGGCGGTCTTCTATGGCTACACCTTC
v_gene: TRBV6-5; j_gene: TRBJ1-1; abundance: -; d_gene: TRBD1; CDR3aa: CASSSTVGTGRAEAFF; CDR3nt: TGTGCCAGCAGTTCGACTGTCGGGACAGGGAGGGCTGAAGCTTTCTTT
v_gene: TRBV5-4; j_gene: TRBJ2-5; abundance: once; d_gene: -; CDR3aa: CASSLAVAAPSPETQYF; CDR3nt: TGTGCCAGCAGCTTGGCCGTGGCTGCCCCATCTCCAGAGACCCAGTACTTC
v_gene: TRBV6-6; j_gene: TRBJ2-1; abundance: -; d_gene: TRBD1; CDR3aa: CASSRTGGSSNNEQFF; CDR3nt: TGTGCCAGCAGTAGGACAGGGGGAAGCTCCAACAATGAGCAGTTCTTC
v_gene: TRBV30; j_gene: TRBJ1-2; abundance: -; d_gene: TRBD1; CDR3aa: CAWSVDDRGSSGYTF; CDR3nt: TGTGCCTGGAGTGTAGATGACAGGGGCAGTTCAGGCTACACCTTC
v_gene: TRBV30; j_gene: TRBJ1-2; abundance: few; d_gene: -; CDR3aa: CAWSRTRNGYTF; CDR3nt: TGTGCCTGGAGCAGGACAAGGAATGGCTACACCTTC